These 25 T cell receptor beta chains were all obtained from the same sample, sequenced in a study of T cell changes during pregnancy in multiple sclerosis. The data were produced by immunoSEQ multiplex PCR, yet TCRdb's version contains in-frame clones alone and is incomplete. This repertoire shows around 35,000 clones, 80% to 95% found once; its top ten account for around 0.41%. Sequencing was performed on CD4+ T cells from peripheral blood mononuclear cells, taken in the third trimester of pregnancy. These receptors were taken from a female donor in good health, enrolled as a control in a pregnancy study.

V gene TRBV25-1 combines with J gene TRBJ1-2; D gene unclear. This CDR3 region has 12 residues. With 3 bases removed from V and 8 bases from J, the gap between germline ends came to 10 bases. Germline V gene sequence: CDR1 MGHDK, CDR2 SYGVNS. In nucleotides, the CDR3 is TGTGCCAGCAGTGACCCCCCCCAGGGCTACACCTTC. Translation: CASSDPPQGYTF.

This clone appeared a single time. This CDR3 is CASSISTNTEAFF. Written as DNA, the CDR3 is TGTGCCAGTAGTATCAGTACGAACACTGAAGCTTTCTTT. The rearrangement joins TRBV19 to TRBJ1-1; D ambiguous. The CDR3 consists of 13 residues. Germline V gives CDR1 LNHDA, CDR2 SQIVND (reference sequence). The V end lost 3 bases, the J end lost 1 base, and 6 bases lay between the germline ends.

The CDR3 region is CASSQGQGARGAFF. CDR3 coding DNA: TGTGCCAGCAGTCAAGGACAGGGAGCGAGAGGAGCTTTCTTT. The chain employs TRBV6-5 and TRBJ1-1, with TRBD1 identical over 8 bases. The germline gives CDR1 MNHEY, CDR2 SVGAGI. The V segment lost 5 bases and the J segment 10 bases; nucleotides outside the gene matches: 12. This CDR3 has 14 residues.

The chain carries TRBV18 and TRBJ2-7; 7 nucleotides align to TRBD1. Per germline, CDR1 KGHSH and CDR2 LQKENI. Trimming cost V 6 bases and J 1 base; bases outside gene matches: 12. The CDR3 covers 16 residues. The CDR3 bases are TGTGCCAGCTCCCCCCGAGGGACAGTACTTTCCTACGAGCAGTACTTC. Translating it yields CASSPRGTVLSYEQYF.

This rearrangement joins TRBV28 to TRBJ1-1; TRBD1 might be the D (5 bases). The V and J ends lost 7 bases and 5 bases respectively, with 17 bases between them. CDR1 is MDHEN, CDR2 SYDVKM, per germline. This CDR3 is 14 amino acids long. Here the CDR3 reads CASTLGGSQTEAFF. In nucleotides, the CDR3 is TGTGCCAGCACCCTGGGGGGGAGCCAGACTGAAGCTTTCTTT. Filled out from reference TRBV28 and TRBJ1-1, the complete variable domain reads DVKVTQSSRYLVKRTGEKVFLECVQDMDHENMFWYRQDPGLGLRLIYFSYDVKMKEKGDIPEGYSVSREKKERFSLILESASTNQTSMYLCASTLGGSQTEAFFGQGTRLTVV.

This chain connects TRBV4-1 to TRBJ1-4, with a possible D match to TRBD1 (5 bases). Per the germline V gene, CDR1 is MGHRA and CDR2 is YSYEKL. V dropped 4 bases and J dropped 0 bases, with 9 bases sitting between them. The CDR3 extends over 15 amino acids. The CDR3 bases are TGCGCCAGCAGCCTCGGGGGGGCAACTAATGAAAAACTGTTTTTT. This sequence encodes CASSLGGATNEKLFF.

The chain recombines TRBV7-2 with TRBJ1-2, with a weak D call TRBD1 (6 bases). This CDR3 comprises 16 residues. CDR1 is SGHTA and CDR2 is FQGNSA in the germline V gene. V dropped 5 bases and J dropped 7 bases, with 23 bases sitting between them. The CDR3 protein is CASSLIPGGQPAGYTF. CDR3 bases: TGTGCCAGCAGCCTTATCCCGGGGGGCCAACCAGCTGGCTACACCTTC.

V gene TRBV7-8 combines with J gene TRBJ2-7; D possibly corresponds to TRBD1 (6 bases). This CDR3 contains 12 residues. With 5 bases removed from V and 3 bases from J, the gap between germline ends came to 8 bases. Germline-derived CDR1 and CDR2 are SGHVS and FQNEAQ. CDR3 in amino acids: CASSLQGYEQYF. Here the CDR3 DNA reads TGTGCCAGCAGCCTACAGGGCTACGAGCAGTACTTC.

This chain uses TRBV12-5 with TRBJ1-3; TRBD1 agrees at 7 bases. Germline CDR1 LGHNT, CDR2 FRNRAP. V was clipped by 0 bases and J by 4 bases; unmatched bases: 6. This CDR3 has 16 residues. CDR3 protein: CASGLVQEGAGNTIYF. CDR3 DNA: TGTGCTAGTGGTTTGGTACAAGAGGGGGCAGGAAACACCATATATTTT.

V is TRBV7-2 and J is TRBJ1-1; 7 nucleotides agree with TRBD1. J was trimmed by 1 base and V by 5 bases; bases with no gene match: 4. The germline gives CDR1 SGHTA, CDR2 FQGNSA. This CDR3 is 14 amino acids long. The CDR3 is CASSPWTGNTEAFF. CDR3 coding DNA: TGTGCCAGCAGCCCGTGGACAGGGAACACTGAAGCTTTCTTT.

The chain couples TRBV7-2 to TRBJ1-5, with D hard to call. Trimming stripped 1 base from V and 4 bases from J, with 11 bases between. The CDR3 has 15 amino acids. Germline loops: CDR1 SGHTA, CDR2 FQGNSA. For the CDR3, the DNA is TGTGCCAGCAGCTTAGGGCGTCAGACTAATCAGCCCCAGCATTTT. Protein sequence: CASSLGRQTNQPQHF.

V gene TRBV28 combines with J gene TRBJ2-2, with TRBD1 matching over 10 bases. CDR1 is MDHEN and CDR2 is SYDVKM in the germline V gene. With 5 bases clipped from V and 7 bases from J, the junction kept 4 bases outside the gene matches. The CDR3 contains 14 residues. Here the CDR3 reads CASSPGTGVGELFF. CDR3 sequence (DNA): TGTGCCAGCAGTCCCGGGACAGGGGTCGGGGAGCTGTTTTTT.

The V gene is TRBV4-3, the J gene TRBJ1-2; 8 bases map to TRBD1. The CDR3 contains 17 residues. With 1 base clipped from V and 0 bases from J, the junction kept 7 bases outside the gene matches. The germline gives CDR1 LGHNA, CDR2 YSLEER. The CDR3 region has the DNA TGCGCCAGCAGCCAAGCCGCTGGACAGGGAGCTAACTATGGCTACACCTTC. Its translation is CASSQAAGQGANYGYTF.

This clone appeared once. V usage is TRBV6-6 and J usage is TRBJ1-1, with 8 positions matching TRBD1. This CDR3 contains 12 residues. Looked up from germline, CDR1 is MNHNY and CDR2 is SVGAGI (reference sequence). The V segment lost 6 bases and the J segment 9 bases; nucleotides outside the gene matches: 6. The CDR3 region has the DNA TGTGCCAGCAGCCCGGACAGGGTTAAAGCTTTCTTT. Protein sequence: CASSPDRVKAFF.

This CDR3 is CASSKFAGYGYTF. CDR3 DNA sequence: TGTGCCAGCAGTAAATTTGCGGGGTATGGCTACACCTTC. The chain employs TRBV6-6 and TRBJ1-2; D uncertain. The CDR3 is 13 amino acids. Germline V gives CDR1 MNHNY, CDR2 SVGAGI (reference sequence). V was cut by 5 bases and J by 5 bases, with 12 bases left in between.

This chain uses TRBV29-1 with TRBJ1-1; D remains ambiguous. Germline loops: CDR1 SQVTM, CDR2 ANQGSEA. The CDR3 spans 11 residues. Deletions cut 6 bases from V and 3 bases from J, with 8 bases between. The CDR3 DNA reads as TGCAGCGTCCTAAAAGACACTGAAGCTTTCTTT. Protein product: CSVLKDTEAFF.

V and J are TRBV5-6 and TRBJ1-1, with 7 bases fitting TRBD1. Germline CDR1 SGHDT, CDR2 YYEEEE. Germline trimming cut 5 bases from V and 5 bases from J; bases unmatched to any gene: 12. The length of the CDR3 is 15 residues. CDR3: CASRESGQAGTEAFF. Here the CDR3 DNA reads TGTGCCAGCAGAGAATCCGGACAGGCGGGGACTGAAGCTTTCTTT.

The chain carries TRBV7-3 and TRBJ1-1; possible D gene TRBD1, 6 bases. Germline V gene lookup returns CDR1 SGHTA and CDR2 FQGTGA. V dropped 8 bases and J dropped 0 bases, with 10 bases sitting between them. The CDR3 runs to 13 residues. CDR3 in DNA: TGTGCCAGCTCAGACAGGCTGAACACTGAAGCTTTCTTT. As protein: CASSDRLNTEAFF.

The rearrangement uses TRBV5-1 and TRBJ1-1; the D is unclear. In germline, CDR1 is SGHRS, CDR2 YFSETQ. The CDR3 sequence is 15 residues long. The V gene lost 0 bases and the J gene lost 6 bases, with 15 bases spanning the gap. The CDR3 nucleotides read TGCGCCAGCAGCTTGGAGAGAGGGCAGTTAGCTGAAGCTTTCTTT. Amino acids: CASSLERGQLAEAFF. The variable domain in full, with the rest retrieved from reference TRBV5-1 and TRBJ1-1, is KAGVTQTPRYLIKTRGQQVTLSCSPISGHRSVSWYQQTPGQGLQFLFEYFSETQRNKGNFPGRFSGRQFSNSRSEMNVSTLELGDSALYLCASSLERGQLAEAFFGQGTRLTVV.

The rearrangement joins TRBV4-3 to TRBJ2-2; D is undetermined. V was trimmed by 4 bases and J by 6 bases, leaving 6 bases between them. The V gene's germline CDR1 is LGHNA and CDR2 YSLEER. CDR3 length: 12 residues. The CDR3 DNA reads TGCGCCAGCAGCCCAGGTGCCGGGGAGCTGTTTTTT. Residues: CASSPGAGELFF.

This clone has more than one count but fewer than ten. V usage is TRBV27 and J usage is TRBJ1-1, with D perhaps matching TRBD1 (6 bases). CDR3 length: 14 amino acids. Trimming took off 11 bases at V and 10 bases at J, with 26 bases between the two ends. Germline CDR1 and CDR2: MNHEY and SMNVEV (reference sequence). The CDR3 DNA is TGTGCCTCTAACCCCTGGGCAGGGGAAGGAGGAGCTTTCTTT. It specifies CASNPWAGEGGAFF.

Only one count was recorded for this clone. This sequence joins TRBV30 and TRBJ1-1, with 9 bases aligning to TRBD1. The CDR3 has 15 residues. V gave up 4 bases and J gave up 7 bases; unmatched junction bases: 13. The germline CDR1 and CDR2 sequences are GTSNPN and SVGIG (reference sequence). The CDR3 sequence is CAWTHTADRGNEAFF. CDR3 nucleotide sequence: TGTGCCTGGACTCATACCGCGGACAGGGGTAATGAAGCTTTCTTT.

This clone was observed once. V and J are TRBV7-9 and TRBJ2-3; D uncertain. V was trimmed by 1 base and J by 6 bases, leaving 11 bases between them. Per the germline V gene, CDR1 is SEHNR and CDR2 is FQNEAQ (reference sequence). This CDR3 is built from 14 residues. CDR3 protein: CASSLGSQWDTQYF. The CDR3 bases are TGTGCCAGCAGCTTAGGTAGCCAATGGGATACGCAGTATTTT.

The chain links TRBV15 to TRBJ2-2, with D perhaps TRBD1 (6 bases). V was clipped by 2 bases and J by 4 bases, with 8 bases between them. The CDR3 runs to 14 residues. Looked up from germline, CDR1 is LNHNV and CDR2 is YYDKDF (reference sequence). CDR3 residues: CATSRQGITGELFF. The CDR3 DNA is TGTGCCACCAGCAGACAGGGGATCACCGGGGAGCTGTTTTTT.

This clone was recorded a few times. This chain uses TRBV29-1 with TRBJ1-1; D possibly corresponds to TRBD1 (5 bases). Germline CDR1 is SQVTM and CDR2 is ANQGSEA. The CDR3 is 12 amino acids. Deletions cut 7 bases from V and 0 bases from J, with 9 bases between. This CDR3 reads CSGAGMNTEAFF. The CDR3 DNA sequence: TGCAGCGGCGCAGGGATGAACACTGAAGCTTTCTTT.